The 3 T cell receptor beta chains in this list originate from one sample, sequenced in a study of shared clonotypes between healthy human individuals (dated by TCRdb to 2019 to 2021). Library preparation used the immunoSEQ multiplex PCR assay. Drawn from immuneACCESS, this table holds only the in-frame rearrangements with V and J called that TCRdb kept. Clones are partly lost; checked studies trace under half to an unresolved V gene and leave the rest unexplained. This sample has roughly 2.4 million clones in its table, and roughly 95% of those were observed once. The top ten constitute less than 0.15% of the sample. The specimen sequenced was naive CD4+ T cells sorted from blood. The cell subset or site label on this specimen signifies: CD45RA+ positively selected. The receptors derive from a young man in good health.

The chain combines TRBV7-2 with TRBJ1-2; tentatively, D is TRBD1 (5 bases). V lost 1 base to trimming and J lost 1 base, with 13 bases between them. From germline, CDR1 is SGHTA and CDR2 FQGNSA. CDR3 length: 16 residues. This chain's CDR3 is CASSLVAQGFNYGYTF. As DNA, the CDR3 is TGTGCCAGCAGCTTAGTTGCGCAGGGCTTTAACTATGGCTACACCTTC.

The CDR3 nucleotides are TGTGCCAGCAAATCTAGCGGGAGGGTCCACAATGAGCAGTTCTTC. It translates to CASKSSGRVHNEQFF. The chain carries TRBV19 and TRBJ2-1; 12 positions agree with TRBD2. V lost 9 bases, J lost 5 bases, and 8 bases stayed unmatched. Looked up from germline, CDR1 is LNHDA and CDR2 is SQIVND (reference sequence). This CDR3 region has 15 residues.

This clone has only one observation. The rearrangement links TRBV5-1 to TRBJ2-1, with TRBD2 as a possible D gene (6 bases). The V and J ends lost 0 bases and 1 base respectively, with 14 bases between them. This CDR3 spans 17 amino acids. Germline CDR1 is SGHRS and CDR2 is YFSETQ. CDR3 in DNA: TGCGCCAGCAGCTTGGGGGGGACTGTAGTGTCCTACAATGAGCAGTTCTTC. This translates into CASSLGGTVVSYNEQFF.